Listed below are T cell receptor beta chains from one sample, sequenced in a study of cytomegalovirus exposure and HLA in healthy donors. The repertoire was sequenced with immunoSEQ multiplex PCR; TCRdb's copy has only in-frame clones and lacks some. This table holds approximately 130,000 clones, around 80% found once. The sample taken for sequencing was PBMCs. The receptors stem from a woman between 35 and 50 years old in good health and CMV-seronegative. Both conserved end residues are part of each CDR3. A D gene is named only where the DNA matches it firmly. Part of the rows lack a size; the others show once, few, many or a class for expanded clones.

clone_size: .
v_call: TRBV28
d_call: TRBD1
j_call: TRBJ1-4
cdr3_nt: TGTGCCAGCAGTTTCCTTGACAGGGGTGAAAAACTGTTTTTT
cdr3_aa: CASSFLDRGEKLFF

clone_size: .
v_call: TRBV10-3
d_call: .
j_call: TRBJ1-2
cdr3_nt: TGTGCCATCAGGGAGGGCGTGGAGTATGGCTACACCTTC
cdr3_aa: CAIREGVEYGYTF

clone_size: .
v_call: TRBV4-2
d_call: TRBD2
j_call: TRBJ2-3
cdr3_nt: TGTGCCAGCAGCCGGGGGACTAGCGGGAGGGGAGGGGATACGCAGTATTTT
cdr3_aa: CASSRGTSGRGGDTQYF

clone_size: .
v_call: TRBV28
d_call: TRBD1
j_call: TRBJ2-6
cdr3_nt: TGTGCCACTGCCGGGTGGGGACAGGGTCGGGCTGGGGCCAACGTCCTGACTTTC
cdr3_aa: CATAGWGQGRAGANVLTF

clone_size: .
v_call: TRBV2
d_call: TRBD1
j_call: TRBJ1-1
cdr3_nt: TGTGCCAGCAGTCCAAGGACAGGGGGTAGCACTGAAGCTTTCTTT
cdr3_aa: CASSPRTGGSTEAFF

clone_size: .
v_call: TRBV7-2
d_call: TRBD1
j_call: TRBJ1-4
cdr3_nt: TGTGCCAGCAGCTTAGGGGGGACAGAGGCGGAAAAACTGTTTTTT
cdr3_aa: CASSLGGTEAEKLFF

clone_size: .
v_call: TRBV6-1
d_call: TRBD1
j_call: TRBJ2-3
cdr3_nt: TGTGCCAGCAGTGAAGGGACAGGGGGCTCCGATACGCAGTATTTT
cdr3_aa: CASSEGTGGSDTQYF

clone_size: .
v_call: TRBV4-1
d_call: TRBD2
j_call: TRBJ2-7
cdr3_nt: TGCGCCAGCAGCCAAGGTGGACTAGAAGAAAGCGGAACCTACGAGCAGTACTTC
cdr3_aa: CASSQGGLEESGTYEQYF

clone_size: .
v_call: TRBV5-1
d_call: TRBD2
j_call: TRBJ2-1
cdr3_nt: TGCGCCAGCAGCTTGGTGGGACTAGGTCCCAATGAGCAGTTCTTC
cdr3_aa: CASSLVGLGPNEQFF

clone_size: .
v_call: TRBV19
d_call: TRBD1
j_call: TRBJ1-1
cdr3_nt: TGTGCCAGTAGTCGGGGGGGGGACAGGGCAGGGCCTGAAGCTTTCTTT
cdr3_aa: CASSRGGDRAGPEAFF

clone_size: few
v_call: TRBV4-1
d_call: .
j_call: TRBJ1-6
cdr3_nt: TGCGCCAGCAGCCAAGATGTGAGTTATAATTCACCCCTCCACTTT
cdr3_aa: CASSQDVSYNSPLHF

clone_size: .
v_call: TRBV25-1
d_call: TRBD1
j_call: TRBJ1-6
cdr3_nt: TGTGCCAGCAGTGTGGCGACAGGGAGTGATTCACCCCTCCACTTT
cdr3_aa: CASSVATGSDSPLHF

clone_size: .
v_call: TRBV10-3
d_call: .
j_call: TRBJ2-1
cdr3_nt: TGTGCCATCAGTTCTAGCGAAGAGGGCAATGAGCAGTTCTTC
cdr3_aa: CAISSSEEGNEQFF

clone_size: .
v_call: TRBV5-1
d_call: TRBD1
j_call: TRBJ2-1
cdr3_nt: TGCGCCAGCAGCTTGCAGGGGGCGGACGGGTTCTTC
cdr3_aa: CASSLQGADGFF

clone_size: .
v_call: TRBV6-1
d_call: .
j_call: TRBJ2-5
cdr3_nt: TGTGCCAGCAGCCCCATGGTTGGAATCGGGGAGACCCAGTACTTC
cdr3_aa: CASSPMVGIGETQYF

clone_size: .
v_call: TRBV7-3
d_call: .
j_call: TRBJ1-1
cdr3_nt: TGTGCCAGCAGCTTAACCCCACTTCCGAACACTGAAGCTTTCTTT
cdr3_aa: CASSLTPLPNTEAFF

clone_size: once
v_call: TRBV27
d_call: TRBD1
j_call: TRBJ1-1
cdr3_nt: TGTGCCAGCAGTCGACAGGGGAGCACTGAAGCTTTCTTT
cdr3_aa: CASSRQGSTEAFF

clone_size: .
v_call: TRBV11-2
d_call: .
j_call: TRBJ2-6
cdr3_nt: TGTGCCAGCAGTCCCAGTGGGGCCAACGTCCTGACTTTC
cdr3_aa: CASSPSGANVLTF

clone_size: .
v_call: TRBV9
d_call: .
j_call: TRBJ2-1
cdr3_nt: TGTGCCAGCAGCCCCCCGGGGGGCGGTGAGCAGTTCTTC
cdr3_aa: CASSPPGGGEQFF

clone_size: .
v_call: TRBV5-1
d_call: TRBD2
j_call: TRBJ2-5
cdr3_nt: TGCGCCAGCAGCGAGGCTAGCGGGGGGGAGACCCAGTACTTC
cdr3_aa: CASSEASGGETQYF

clone_size: .
v_call: TRBV29-1
d_call: TRBD2
j_call: TRBJ2-3
cdr3_nt: TGCAGCGTAGGACTAGCGGGGGACACGCAGTATTTT
cdr3_aa: CSVGLAGDTQYF

clone_size: .
v_call: TRBV19
d_call: .
j_call: TRBJ1-1
cdr3_nt: TGTGCCAGTAGTATTGGGCAGAACACTGAAGCTTTCTTT
cdr3_aa: CASSIGQNTEAFF

clone_size: .
v_call: TRBV28
d_call: .
j_call: TRBJ2-2
cdr3_nt: TGTGCCAGCAGGACCCCAGGGTCGGACCTGATGGATCCCGGGGAGCTGTTTTTT
cdr3_aa: CASRTPGSDLMDPGELFF

clone_size: .
v_call: TRBV12-5
d_call: .
j_call: TRBJ2-7
cdr3_nt: TGTGCTAGTGCCTGGACAGAATACGAGCAGTACTTC
cdr3_aa: CASAWTEYEQYF

clone_size: .
v_call: TRBV5-1
d_call: TRBD1
j_call: TRBJ1-2
cdr3_nt: TGCGCCAGCAGCCCAGGTACAGGGGTCGACTTGCAGTTGGGTGGCTACACCTTC
cdr3_aa: CASSPGTGVDLQLGGYTF

clone_size: .
v_call: TRBV9
d_call: TRBD1
j_call: TRBJ2-7
cdr3_nt: TGTGCCAGCAGCGTAGTCCCGACAGGGACCTACGAGCAGTACTTC
cdr3_aa: CASSVVPTGTYEQYF

clone_size: .
v_call: TRBV6-4
d_call: .
j_call: TRBJ1-2
cdr3_nt: TGTGCCAGCAGTGACAAACCAGGGGTCGATGGCTACACCTTC
cdr3_aa: CASSDKPGVDGYTF

clone_size: few
v_call: TRBV4-1
d_call: TRBD1
j_call: TRBJ1-1
cdr3_nt: TGCGCCAGCAGGAGGGACAGAAACATGAACACTGAAGCTTTCTTT
cdr3_aa: CASRRDRNMNTEAFF

clone_size: few
v_call: TRBV4-1
d_call: .
j_call: TRBJ1-5
cdr3_nt: TGCGCCAGCAGCCCCATTCAGGGTGGCAATCAGCCCCAGCATTTT
cdr3_aa: CASSPIQGGNQPQHF

clone_size: .
v_call: TRBV9
d_call: TRBD2
j_call: TRBJ2-1
cdr3_nt: TGTGCCAGCAGCCCCACTAGCGGGAGAGGCAATGAGCAGTTCTTC
cdr3_aa: CASSPTSGRGNEQFF

clone_size: .
v_call: TRBV5-1
d_call: .
j_call: TRBJ2-3
cdr3_nt: TGCGCCAGCAGACTGGAGGGCGGTCCCACAGATACGCAGTATTTT
cdr3_aa: CASRLEGGPTDTQYF

clone_size: .
v_call: TRBV2
d_call: .
j_call: TRBJ1-3
cdr3_nt: TGTGCCAGCAAGGCAGGGGCCCCGTTCTCTGGAAACACCATATATTTT
cdr3_aa: CASKAGAPFSGNTIYF

clone_size: .
v_call: TRBV6-5
d_call: .
j_call: TRBJ1-5
cdr3_nt: TGTGCCAGCAGTCGCGGGGTTTTCAATCAGCCCCAGCATTTT
cdr3_aa: CASSRGVFNQPQHF

clone_size: .
v_call: TRBV7-2
d_call: TRBD1
j_call: TRBJ1-2
cdr3_nt: TGTGCCAGCAGCTCCGTCGAGGGACAGGGGCCTCCCTTC
cdr3_aa: CASSSVEGQGPPF

clone_size: .
v_call: TRBV29-1
d_call: .
j_call: TRBJ1-1
cdr3_nt: TGCCCCCGTTGGGGGGGGAGCACTGAAGCTTTCTTT
cdr3_aa: CPRWGGSTEAFF

clone_size: few
v_call: TRBV4-3
d_call: .
j_call: TRBJ1-1
cdr3_nt: TGCGCCAGCAGCCAAGATTGGGGGCTGAACACTGAAGCTTTCTTT
cdr3_aa: CASSQDWGLNTEAFF

clone_size: few
v_call: TRBV5-1
d_call: .
j_call: TRBJ2-2
cdr3_nt: TGCGCCAGCAGCTCGGCAGGGGCAGTGAGGGGCCGGGAGCTGTTTTTT
cdr3_aa: CASSSAGAVRGRELFF

clone_size: .
v_call: TRBV5-5
d_call: TRBD1
j_call: TRBJ2-2
cdr3_nt: TGTGCCAGCAGCCTGCCGGGACAGGGCCCCACCGGGGAGCTGTTTTTT
cdr3_aa: CASSLPGQGPTGELFF